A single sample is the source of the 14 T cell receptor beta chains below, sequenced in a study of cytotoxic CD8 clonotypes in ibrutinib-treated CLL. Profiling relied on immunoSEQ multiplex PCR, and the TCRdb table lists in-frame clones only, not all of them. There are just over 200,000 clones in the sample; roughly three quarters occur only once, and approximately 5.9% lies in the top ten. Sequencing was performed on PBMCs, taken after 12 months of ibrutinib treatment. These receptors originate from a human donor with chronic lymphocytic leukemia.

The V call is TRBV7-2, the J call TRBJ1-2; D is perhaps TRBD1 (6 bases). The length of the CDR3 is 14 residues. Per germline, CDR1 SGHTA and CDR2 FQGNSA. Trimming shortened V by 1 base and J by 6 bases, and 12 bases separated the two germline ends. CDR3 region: CASSLGDRRDGYTF. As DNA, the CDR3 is TGTGCCAGCAGCTTAGGAGACAGGCGTGATGGCTACACCTTC.

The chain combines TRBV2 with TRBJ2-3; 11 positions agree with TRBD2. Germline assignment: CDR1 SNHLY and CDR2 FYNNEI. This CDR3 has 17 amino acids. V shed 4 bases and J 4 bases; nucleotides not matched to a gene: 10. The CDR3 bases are TGTGCCAGCAGTGTGGGTAGCGGGGGGGCCTCGGCAGATACGCAGTATTTT. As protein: CASSVGSGGASADTQYF.

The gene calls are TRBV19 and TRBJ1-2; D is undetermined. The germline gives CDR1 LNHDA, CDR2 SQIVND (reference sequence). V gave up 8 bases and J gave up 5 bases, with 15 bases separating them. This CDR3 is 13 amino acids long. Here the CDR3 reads CASSRWADYGYTF. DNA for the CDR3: TGTGCCAGTTCTAGGTGGGCGGATTATGGCTACACCTTC.

The CDR3 region has the DNA TGTGCCAGCAGCTTAGCCCCGAACTTTTATCAAGAGACCCAGTACTTC. Residues: CASSLAPNFYQETQYF. The chain carries TRBV7-2 and TRBJ2-5, with unresolved D. The CDR3 spans 16 residues. The germline V and J ends were trimmed by 0 bases and 2 bases, with 13 bases remaining between them. CDR1 is SGHTA and CDR2 is FQGNSA in the germline V gene.

The CDR3 DNA follows: TGTGCCACCAGCAGAGACTTAAATCCCAGGGACGGAAACACCATATATTTT. Protein sequence: CATSRDLNPRDGNTIYF. V gene TRBV15 combines with J gene TRBJ1-3; D is perhaps TRBD1 (5 bases). This CDR3 has 17 amino acids. Germline CDR1 reads LNHNV; CDR2 reads YYDKDF (reference sequence). The V gene lost 0 bases and the J gene lost 4 bases, with 16 bases spanning the gap.

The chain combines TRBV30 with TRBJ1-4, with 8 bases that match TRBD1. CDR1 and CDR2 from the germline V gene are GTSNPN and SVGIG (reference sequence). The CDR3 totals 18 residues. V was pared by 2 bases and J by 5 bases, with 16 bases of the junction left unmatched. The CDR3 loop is CAWSRIGTGVLLNEKLFF. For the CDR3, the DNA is TGTGCCTGGAGTCGAATCGGGACAGGTGTTCTCCTAAATGAAAAACTGTTTTTT.

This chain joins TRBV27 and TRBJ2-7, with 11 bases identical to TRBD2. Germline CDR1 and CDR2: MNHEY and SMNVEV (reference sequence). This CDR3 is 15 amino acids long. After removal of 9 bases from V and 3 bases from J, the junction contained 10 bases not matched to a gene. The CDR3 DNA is TGTGCCAGTAGAAAAGTAGCGGGAGGGTTCTACGAGCAGTACTTC. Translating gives CASRKVAGGFYEQYF.

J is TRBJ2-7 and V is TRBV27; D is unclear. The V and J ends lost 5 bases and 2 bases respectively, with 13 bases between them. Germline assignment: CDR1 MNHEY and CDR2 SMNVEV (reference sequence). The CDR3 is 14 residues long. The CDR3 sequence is CASSGRLYPYEQYF. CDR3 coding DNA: TGTGCCAGCAGTGGACGGCTCTATCCCTACGAGCAGTACTTC.

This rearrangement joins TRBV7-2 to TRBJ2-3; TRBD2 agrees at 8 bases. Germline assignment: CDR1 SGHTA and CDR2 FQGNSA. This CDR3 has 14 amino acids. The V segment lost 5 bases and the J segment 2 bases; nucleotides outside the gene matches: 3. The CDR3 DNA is TGTGCCAGCAGCCGCGGGGGGTCCACAGATACGCAGTATTTT. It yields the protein CASSRGGSTDTQYF.

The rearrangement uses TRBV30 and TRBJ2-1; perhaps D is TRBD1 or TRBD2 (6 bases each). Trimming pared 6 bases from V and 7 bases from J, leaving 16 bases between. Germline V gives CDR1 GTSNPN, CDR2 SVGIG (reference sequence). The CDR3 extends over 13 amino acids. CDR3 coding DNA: TGTGCCTGTAGGGGGAGGAACCTTAATGAGCAGTTCTTC. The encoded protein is CACRGRNLNEQFF.

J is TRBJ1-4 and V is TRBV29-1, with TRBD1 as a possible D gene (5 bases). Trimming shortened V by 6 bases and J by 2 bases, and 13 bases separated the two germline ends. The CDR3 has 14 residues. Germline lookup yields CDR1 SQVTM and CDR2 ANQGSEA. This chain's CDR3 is CSVNSGGTNEKLFF. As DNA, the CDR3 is TGCAGCGTCAACTCGGGGGGTACTAATGAAAAACTGTTTTTT.

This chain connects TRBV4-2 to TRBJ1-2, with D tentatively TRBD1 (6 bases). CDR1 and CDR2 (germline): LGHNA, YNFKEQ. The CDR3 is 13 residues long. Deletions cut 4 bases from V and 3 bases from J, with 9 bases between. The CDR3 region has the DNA TGTGCCAGCAGCCTGGGGGCGGACTATGGCTACACCTTC. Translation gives CASSLGADYGYTF.

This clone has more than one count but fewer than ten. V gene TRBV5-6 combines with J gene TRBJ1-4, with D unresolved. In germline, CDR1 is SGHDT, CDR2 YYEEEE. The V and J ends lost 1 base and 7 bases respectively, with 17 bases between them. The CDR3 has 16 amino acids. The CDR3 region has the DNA TGTGCCAGCAGCTTGCAGTTCCTACTCGGGAGTGAAAAACTGTTTTTT. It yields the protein CASSLQFLLGSEKLFF.

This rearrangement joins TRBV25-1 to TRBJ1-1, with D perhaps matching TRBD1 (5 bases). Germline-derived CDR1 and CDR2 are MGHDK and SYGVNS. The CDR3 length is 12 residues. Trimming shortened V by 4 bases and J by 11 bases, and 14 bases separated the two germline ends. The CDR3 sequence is CASSGARGNAFF. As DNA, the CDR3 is TGTGCCAGCAGTGGCGCGCGGGGGAATGCTTTCTTT.